The next 27 T cell receptor beta chains were all read from a single sample in a study of metastatic and nonmetastatic thyroid tumors. No treatment had been given to any patient before thyroid surgery. With MiXCR, TCRdb called clones anew from the PCR reads. The sample shows 27,000 or so clones, roughly 15% of them seen only once. The sample was blood. Source of these receptors: a male donor with papillary thyroid cancer or a benign thyroid nodule (not recorded which). Some clones in this sample may be carry-over from other donors' samples.

This clone was recorded at least ten times. V gene TRBV6-1 combines with J gene TRBJ2-3; TRBD1 agrees at 7 bases. J gave up 1 base and V 5 bases, and 6 bases lay outside the gene matches. The CDR3 length is 15 residues. Germline values: CDR1 MNHNS, CDR2 SASEGT. The CDR3 loop is CASSILGQGTDTQYF. CDR3 DNA: TGTGCCAGCAGTATACTAGGACAGGGCACAGATACGCAGTATTTT.

This clone was picked up many times. CDR3 region: CASSQGSHLETQYF. The DNA of the CDR3 is TGTGCCAGCAGCCAAGGGAGTCACCTGGAGACCCAGTACTTC. The gene calls are TRBV3-1 and TRBJ2-5, with D uncertain. The V and J ends lost 1 base and 5 bases respectively, with 11 bases between them. The CDR3 extends over 14 amino acids. Germline V gene data show CDR1 as LGHDT and CDR2 as YNNKEL (reference sequence).

This clone was counted a few times. The rearrangement links TRBV15 to TRBJ1-3; D unclear. This CDR3 spans 17 amino acids. V shed 0 bases and J shed 0 bases, with 12 bases lying between them. Germline V gene sequence: CDR1 LNHNV, CDR2 YYDKDF (reference sequence). DNA of the CDR3: TGTGCCACCAGCAGAGATCGGTCAAGGTCCTCTGGAAACACCATATATTTT. It yields the protein CATSRDRSRSSGNTIYF.

This clone was observed at least ten times. The chain couples TRBV11-1 to TRBJ2-7, with TRBD1 identical over 7 bases. The CDR3 contains 16 residues. Germline V gene lookup returns CDR1 SGHAT and CDR2 FQDESV (reference sequence). The V gene end was trimmed by 5 bases and the J gene end by 4 bases; junction bases not matched to a gene: 14. CDR3 coding DNA: TGTGCCAGCAGCGCGCAACAGGGGCCGACCCTATACGAGCAGTACTTC. Translating it yields CASSAQQGPTLYEQYF.

The sample holds many counts of this clone. V is TRBV19 and J is TRBJ2-7, with 9 bases lining up with TRBD2. Germline trimming cut 4 bases from V and 6 bases from J; bases unmatched to any gene: 10. The CDR3 loop spans 15 amino acids. In germline, CDR1 is LNHDA, CDR2 SQIVND (reference sequence). The CDR3 sequence is CASSTGRASGTEQYF. The CDR3 DNA reads TGTGCCAGTAGTACCGGTCGGGCTAGCGGGACCGAGCAGTACTTC.

This clone was picked up many times. This chain connects TRBV10-3 to TRBJ2-7, with D perhaps matching TRBD1 (6 bases). The CDR3 runs to 15 residues. CDR1 and CDR2 (germline): ENHRY, SYGVKD. The V end was cut by 8 bases, the J end by 7 bases, with 24 bases between. The DNA of the CDR3 is TGTGCCATCTCCCCACGCGGATTACAGGGTTCAGAGCAGTACTTC. Its protein is CAISPRGLQGSEQYF.

The chain uses TRBV7-9 and TRBJ2-7; maybe TRBD1 (5 bases). Trimming stripped 5 bases from V and 5 bases from J, with 13 bases between. CDR3 length: 13 residues. CDR1 and CDR2 (germline): SEHNR, FQNEAQ (reference sequence). CDR3 region: CASSPSGLHEQYF. The DNA of the CDR3 is TGTGCCAGCAGCCCGTCAGGGCTCCACGAGCAGTACTTC. Complete variable domain (other parts from reference TRBV7-9 and TRBJ2-7): DTGVSQNPRHKITKRGQNVTFRCDPISEHNRLYWYRQTLGQGPEFLTYFQNEAQLEKSRLLSDRFSAERPKGSFSTLEIQRTEQGDSAMYLCASSPSGLHEQYFGPGTRLTVT.

This clone showed up many times. The V and J genes are TRBV4-2 and TRBJ1-3, with D uncertain. The CDR3 runs to 15 residues. V lost 0 bases and J lost 0, with 6 bases in between. The germline V gene has CDR1 LGHNA and CDR2 YNFKEQ. The CDR3: CASSQDWSSGNTIYF. CDR3 sequence (DNA): TGTGCCAGCAGCCAAGATTGGAGCTCTGGAAACACCATATATTTT.

The chain has TRBV2 and TRBJ1-6; 7 nucleotides match TRBD1. The length of the CDR3 is 14 residues. Germline V gene data show CDR1 as SNHLY and CDR2 as FYNNEI. The junction had 13 bases not matched to a gene; V was cut back by 6 bases and J by 14 bases. CDR3 in amino acids: CASSPGQRAQALHF. CDR3 nucleotide sequence: TGTGCCAGCAGCCCGGGACAGCGTGCGCAGGCCCTCCACTTT.

This clone is labeled as medium-sized (0.01 to 0.1%). The chain has TRBV6-1 and TRBJ2-1; 8 bases agree with TRBD1. The germline V gene encodes CDR1 MNHNS and CDR2 SASEGT. After removal of 6 bases from V and 8 bases from J, the junction contained 15 bases not matched to a gene. The CDR3 spans 16 residues. The CDR3 sequence is CASRVSSGQVWDEQFF. The CDR3 DNA follows: TGTGCCAGCAGAGTCTCCTCGGGACAGGTTTGGGATGAGCAGTTCTTC.

This chain links TRBV2 with TRBJ2-7; a weak D match, TRBD2 (6 bases). The V and J ends lost 11 bases and 5 bases respectively, with 19 bases between them. The germline V gene has CDR1 SNHLY and CDR2 FYNNEI. The CDR3 length is 13 residues. CDR3 nucleotide sequence: TGTGCCGGCAAGTCCAGGGAGGCCCACGAGCAGTACTTC. This sequence encodes CAGKSREAHEQYF.

This clone was counted ten times or more. V and J are TRBV11-2 and TRBJ1-1; D is unresolved. Germline V gene lookup returns CDR1 SGHAT and CDR2 FQNNGV. This CDR3 has 13 residues. The V gene lost 5 bases and the J gene lost 6 bases, with 13 bases spanning the gap. CDR3 in amino acids: CASSLGLSAEAFF. The DNA of the CDR3 is TGTGCCAGCAGCCTAGGACTGTCCGCTGAAGCTTTCTTT.

This clone was observed at least ten times. The rearrangement uses TRBV7-2 and TRBJ2-7; maybe TRBD1 (5 bases). The CDR3 extends over 14 amino acids. Trimming removed 1 base at V and 2 bases at J, with 9 bases between. The germline V gene encodes CDR1 SGHTA and CDR2 FQGNSA. The DNA of the CDR3 is TGTGCCAGCAGCTTAGAGGCAGGGACCTACGAGCAGTACTTC. It specifies CASSLEAGTYEQYF. The entire variable domain, with the rest obtained from reference TRBV7-2 and TRBJ2-7, is as follows: GAGVSQSPSNKVTEKGKDVELRCDPISGHTALYWYRQSLGQGLEFLIYFQGNSAPDKSGLPSDRFSAERTGGSVSTLTIQRTQQEDSAVYLCASSLEAGTYEQYFGPGTRLTVT.

Notes on this clone: One end of the junction is discordant with germline, which a read error may explain. J is TRBJ1-1 and V is TRBV6-5; D is undetermined. The CDR3 has 15 amino acids. Germline CDR1 and CDR2: MNHEY and SVGAGI. CDR3 sequence reads: CASSYSTYPNAEAFF. The CDR3 nucleotides are TGTGCCAGCAGTTATAGTACATACCCGAACGCTGAAGCTTTCTTT.

The sample holds many counts of this clone. The chain employs TRBV9 and TRBJ2-7; TRBD1 matches 8 bases. Trimming took 4 bases from V and 2 from J; bases not matched to a gene: 11. This CDR3 has 16 amino acids. Germline V gives CDR1 SGDLS, CDR2 YYNGEE. CDR3 bases: TGTGCCAGCAGCCCAGACGGGACAGGTGGAACCTACGAGCAGTACTTC. It translates to CASSPDGTGGTYEQYF.

In its sample, this clone was seen many times. The chain carries TRBV5-6 and TRBJ2-5, with 8 bases matching TRBD1. This CDR3 has 13 amino acids. CDR1 is SGHDT, CDR2 YYEEEE, per germline. The V and J ends lost 4 bases and 3 bases, in that order; junction bases with no gene match: 2. As DNA, the CDR3 is TGTGCCAGCAGCCCGGACAGGGAAGAGACCCAGTACTTC. The encoded protein is CASSPDREETQYF.

This clone showed up many times. V gene TRBV29-1 combines with J gene TRBJ2-7, with D possibly being TRBD1 or TRBD2 (5 bases each). V lost 4 bases, J lost 1 base, and 11 bases lay in between. The CDR3 is 13 amino acids. Germline loops: CDR1 SQVTM, CDR2 ANQGSEA. CDR3 sequence: CSVGSGGSYEQYF. CDR3 DNA sequence: TGCAGCGTTGGGAGTGGGGGTTCCTACGAGCAGTACTTC.

This clone has only a few counts. A much larger clone is a single base away; this may be a read error. V and J are TRBV29-1 and TRBJ2-1; D remains ambiguous. The V gene's germline CDR1 is SQVTM and CDR2 ANQGSEA. Trimming removed 3 bases from V and 0 bases from J, with 9 bases in between. The length of the CDR3 is 14 residues. The chain's CDR3 is CSVEKGSSYNEQFF. In DNA form, the CDR3 reads TGCAGCGTTGAGAAGGGTAGCTCCTACAATGAGCAGTTCTTC.

The table lists this clone with many counts. A much larger clone lies one base from this, so it may be a read error. The CDR3 region has the DNA TGTGCCAATTCCGACCGCTGGGGGTACTACGAGCAGTACTTC. Residues: CANSDRWGYYEQYF. The rearrangement links TRBV19 to TRBJ2-7, with D perhaps assigned TRBD1 or TRBD2 (5 bases each). The V gene's germline CDR1 is LNHDA and CDR2 SQIVND (reference sequence). Trimming pared 10 bases from V and 3 bases from J, leaving 19 bases between. This CDR3 is built from 14 residues. Full variable domain (remainder filled in from reference TRBV19 and TRBJ2-7): DGGITQSPKYLFRKEGQNVTLSCEQNLNHDAMYWYRQDPGQGLRLIYYSQIVNDFQKGDIAEGYSVSREKKESFPLTVTSAQKNPTAFYLCANSDRWGYYEQYFGPGTRLTVT.

There are many counts of this clone. The CDR3 protein is CASSQGGPVGGGTDTQYF. The DNA of the CDR3 is TGTGCCAGCAGCCAAGGGGGACCTGTCGGAGGGGGCACAGATACGCAGTATTTT. The chain combines TRBV14 with TRBJ2-3; D is possibly TRBD2 (6 bases). CDR1 and CDR2 (germline): SGHDN, FVKESK. Trimming removed 1 base from V and 1 base from J, with 18 bases in between. The CDR3 loop spans 18 amino acids.

This clone was observed many times. CDR3 amino acids: CASSQRAAGPGDGEKLFF. CDR3 nucleotide sequence: TGTGCCAGCAGTCAGAGGGCGGCGGGCCCGGGGGACGGTGAAAAACTGTTTTTT. This chain uses TRBV7-6 with TRBJ1-4; D might be TRBD1 (5 bases). The germline V gene has CDR1 SGHVS and CDR2 FNYEAQ. With 6 bases removed from V and 7 bases from J, the gap between germline ends came to 27 bases. This CDR3 comprises 18 residues.

This clone was counted at least ten times. This chain joins TRBV20-1 and TRBJ2-3; no definite D call. Trimming pared 0 bases from V and 5 bases from J, leaving 12 bases between. The CDR3 runs to 14 residues. Germline values: CDR1 DFQATT, CDR2 SNEGSKA (reference sequence). CDR3 residues: CSARDLLVGDTQYF. The CDR3 DNA sequence: TGCAGTGCTAGAGATCTCCTAGTCGGAGATACGCAGTATTTT.

This clone occurred many times. The CDR3 bases are TGTGCCAGCAGTTCGTCAGGGTGGGACGAGCAGTACTTC. The encoded protein is CASSSSGWDEQYF. The chain uses TRBV28 and TRBJ2-7, with D possibly TRBD1 on 5 matching bases. In germline, CDR1 is MDHEN, CDR2 SYDVKM. The V end lost 4 bases, the J end lost 5 bases, and 12 bases lay between the germline ends. This CDR3 is 13 amino acids long. Looking up the rest from reference TRBV28 and TRBJ2-7 gives the full variable domain: DVKVTQSSRYLVKRTGEKVFLECVQDMDHENMFWYRQDPGLGLRLIYFSYDVKMKEKGDIPEGYSVSREKKERFSLILESASTNQTSMYLCASSSSGWDEQYFGPGTRLTVT.

Many counts were recorded for this clone. V is TRBV30 and J is TRBJ2-1; no definite D call. Germline V gene sequence: CDR1 GTSNPN, CDR2 SVGIG (reference sequence). This CDR3 comprises 11 residues. The V end lost 4 bases, the J end lost 4 bases, and 5 bases lay between the germline ends. As DNA, the CDR3 is TGTGCCTGGACCCAGTACAATGAGCAGTTCTTC. Translating it yields CAWTQYNEQFF.

There are a few counts of this clone. The chain couples TRBV6-1 to TRBJ2-7; D may be TRBD1 (6 bases). The V gene lost 5 bases and the J gene lost 5 bases, with 16 bases spanning the gap. Germline V CDR1 and CDR2: MNHNS, SASEGT. The CDR3 loop spans 14 amino acids. The CDR3 sequence is CASSLGTPRDEQYF. The DNA for the CDR3 is TGTGCCAGCAGTCTTGGGACACCAAGGGACGAGCAGTACTTC.

Details on this clone: At one of its ends the junction is not consistent with the germline gene, which may arise from a read error. This chain joins TRBV6-1 and TRBJ2-2; TRBD2 matches 12 bases. The germline V gene encodes CDR1 MNHNS and CDR2 SASEGT. The CDR3 totals 15 residues. The CDR3 region has the DNA TGTGCCAGCGATGTGCTAGCGGGAGGGACCGGCGAGCTGTTTTTT. The encoded protein is CASDVLAGGTGELFF.

This clone was counted a single time. The chain employs TRBV20-1 and TRBJ2-1; D may be TRBD1 or TRBD2 (6 bases each). CDR1 is DFQATT, CDR2 SNEGSKA, per germline (reference sequence). The CDR3 contains 16 residues. Trimming stripped 3 bases from V and 4 bases from J, with 19 bases between. The CDR3 bases are TGCAGTGCTAGTCCGTCGGGGGCCCGACATTACAATGAGCAGTTCTTC. Its translation: CSASPSGARHYNEQFF.